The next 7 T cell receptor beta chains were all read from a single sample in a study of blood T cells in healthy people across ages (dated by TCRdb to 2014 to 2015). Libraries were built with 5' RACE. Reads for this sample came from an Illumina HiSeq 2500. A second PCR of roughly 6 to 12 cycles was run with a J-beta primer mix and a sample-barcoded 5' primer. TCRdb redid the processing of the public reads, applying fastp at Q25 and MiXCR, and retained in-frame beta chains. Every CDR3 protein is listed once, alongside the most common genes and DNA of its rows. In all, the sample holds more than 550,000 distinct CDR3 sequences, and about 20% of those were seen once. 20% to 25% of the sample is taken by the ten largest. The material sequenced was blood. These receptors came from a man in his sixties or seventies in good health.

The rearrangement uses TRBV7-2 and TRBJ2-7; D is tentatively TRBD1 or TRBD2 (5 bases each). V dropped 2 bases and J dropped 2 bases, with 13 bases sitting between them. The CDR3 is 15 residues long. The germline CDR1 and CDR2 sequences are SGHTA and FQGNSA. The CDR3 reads CASSLNPGPPYEQYF. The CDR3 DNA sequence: TGTGCCAGCAGCTTAAATCCGGGGCCCCCCTACGAGCAGTACTTC.

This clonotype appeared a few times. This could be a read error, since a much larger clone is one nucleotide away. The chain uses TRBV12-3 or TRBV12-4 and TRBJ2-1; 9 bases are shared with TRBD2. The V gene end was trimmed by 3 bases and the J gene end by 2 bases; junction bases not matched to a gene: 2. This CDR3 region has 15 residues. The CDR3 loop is CASSFSGSAYNEQFF. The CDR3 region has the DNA TGTGCCAGCAGTTTTAGCGGGAGCGCCTACAATGAGCAGTTCTTC.

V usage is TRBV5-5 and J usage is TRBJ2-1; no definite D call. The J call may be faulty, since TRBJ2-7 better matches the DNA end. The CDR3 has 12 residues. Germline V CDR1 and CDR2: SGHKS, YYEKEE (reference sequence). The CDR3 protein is CASSSERHEQYV. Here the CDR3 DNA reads TGTGCCAGCAGCTCTGAGCGACACGAGCAGTACGTC.

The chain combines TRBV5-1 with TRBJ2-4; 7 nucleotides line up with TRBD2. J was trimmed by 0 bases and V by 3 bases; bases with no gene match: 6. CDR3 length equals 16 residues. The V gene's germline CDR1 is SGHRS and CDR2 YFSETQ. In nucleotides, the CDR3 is TGCGCCAGCAGCTCGACAACGGGGGGAGCCAAAAACATTCAGTACTTC. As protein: CASSSTTGGAKNIQYF.

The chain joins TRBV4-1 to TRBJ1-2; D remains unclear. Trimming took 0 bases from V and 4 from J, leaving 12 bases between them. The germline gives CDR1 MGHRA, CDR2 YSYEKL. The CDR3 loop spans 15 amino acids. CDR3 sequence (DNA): TGCGCCAGCAGCCAAGATCCTTACGGACCCTATGGCTACACCTTC. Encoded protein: CASSQDPYGPYGYTF.

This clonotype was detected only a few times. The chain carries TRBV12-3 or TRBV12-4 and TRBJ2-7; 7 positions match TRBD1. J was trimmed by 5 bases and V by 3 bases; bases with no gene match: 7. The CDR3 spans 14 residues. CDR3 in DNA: TGTGCCAGCAGTTTTAAGGGGGCCTGGGACGAGCAGTACTTC. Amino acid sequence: CASSFKGAWDEQYF.

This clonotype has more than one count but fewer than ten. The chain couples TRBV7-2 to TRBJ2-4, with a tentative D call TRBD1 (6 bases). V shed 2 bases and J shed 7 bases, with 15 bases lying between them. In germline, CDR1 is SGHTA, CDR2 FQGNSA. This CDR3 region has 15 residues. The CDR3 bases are TGTGCCAGCAGCTTATTAAGTCAGGGGCGGAACATTCAGTACTTC. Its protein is CASSLLSQGRNIQYF.